This T cell receptor (beta chain) was obtained from a study of cytomegalovirus exposure and HLA in healthy donors. Overall study results and limits: CMV serostatus was the sole immune exposure information available. Most TCR sequences proved rare, with some public TCRs found in many donors.

PCR primers comprised 60 Vbeta and 13 Jbeta primers. Assay used: immunoSEQ multiplex PCR; TCRdb lists only in-frame clones, some missing. Of about 140,000 clones in the sample, approximately 84% were seen once. Regarding this clone: What it binds is unknown.

V lost 5 bases to trimming and J lost 0 bases; unmatched junction nucleotides: 4. The CDR3 covers 14 residues. Germline CDR1 and CDR2: ENHRY and SYGVKD. The clonotype originates from a woman aged 40 to 49 in good health and CMV-seronegative. The chain joins TRBV10-3 to TRBJ2-7, with 7 nucleotides matching TRBD1. Sequenced material: PBMCs. The CDR3 DNA reads TGTGCCATCAGTCAGGGACAGAGCTCCTACGAGCAGTACTTC. This codes for CAISQGQSSYEQYF.